These 3 T cell receptor beta chains were all obtained from the same sample, sequenced in a study of shared clonotypes between healthy human individuals. Generated by immunoSEQ multiplex PCR, the TCRdb table keeps only in-frame clones and is missing some. Seen here are fewer than 2.5 million clones, 93% observed once, and the top ten hold around 0.37%. The specimen was naive CD4+ T cells from PBMCs. Subset denoted: CD45RA+ positively selected. All receptors come from a man between 18 and 35 years old in good health. Some clones in this sample may be carry-over from other donors' samples.

The chain carries TRBV5-6 and TRBJ2-3; maybe TRBD1 (5 bases). CDR3 length: 13 residues. Trimming took 0 bases from V and 8 from J, leaving 10 bases between them. The germline V gene encodes CDR1 SGHDT and CDR2 YYEEEE. The CDR3 sequence: CASSLEGVVTQYF. In DNA form, the CDR3 reads TGTGCCAGCAGCTTGGAAGGGGTAGTTACGCAGTATTTT.

The chain has TRBV5-6 and TRBJ1-1; D may be TRBD1 (6 bases). The V end lost 1 base, the J end lost 0 bases, and 13 bases lay between the germline ends. Germline V CDR1 and CDR2: SGHDT, YYEEEE. The CDR3 is 16 amino acids. The CDR3 DNA sequence: TGTGCCAGCAGCTTGACAGGGCGGTTAGTGAACACTGAAGCTTTCTTT. This sequence encodes CASSLTGRLVNTEAFF. Full variable domain (remainder filled in from reference TRBV5-6 and TRBJ1-1): DAGVTQSPTHLIKTRGQQVTLRCSPKSGHDTVSWYQQALGQGPQFIFQYYEEEERQRGNFPDRFSGHQFPNYSSELNVNALLLGDSALYLCASSLTGRLVNTEAFFGQGTRLTVV.

The chain combines TRBV28 with TRBJ2-3, with D unresolved. Looked up from germline, CDR1 is MDHEN and CDR2 is SYDVKM. This CDR3 is 16 amino acids long. V shed 6 bases and J shed 0 bases, with 16 bases lying between them. This CDR3 is CASSSPGFGSTDTQYF. The CDR3 DNA reads as TGTGCCAGCAGCTCTCCGGGCTTTGGCAGCACAGATACGCAGTATTTT. Combining the CDR3 with reference TRBV28 and TRBJ2-3 gives the whole variable domain DVKVTQSSRYLVKRTGEKVFLECVQDMDHENMFWYRQDPGLGLRLIYFSYDVKMKEKGDIPEGYSVSREKKERFSLILESASTNQTSMYLCASSSPGFGSTDTQYFGPGTRLTVL.